This T cell receptor (beta chain) was sequenced in a study of OX40 agonist ivuxolimab in advanced cancers. Across the whole study: Those treated in dose escalation had hepatocellular carcinoma, melanoma, renal cell cancer or head and neck cancer. Cohort: approximately 83% men, mean age approximately 66, aged about 20 to 85. Study findings and constraints: Some of the lowest clonal expansion was seen in partial responders at 0.1-3.0 mg/kg.

Between the trimmed V and J ends, which lost 5 bases and 3 bases, there was a span of 12 bases. The CDR3 is 14 amino acids. The V gene's germline CDR1 is SGHTA and CDR2 FQGTGA. As concerns this clone: Antigen unknown.

Sequencing used immunoSEQ multiplex PCR; TCRdb keeps in-frame clones, though not all of them. Of some 30,000 clones in the sample, around 90% were seen once. The clonotype comes from an adult with an advanced solid tumor such as melanoma, head and neck, liver or kidney cancer. The chain uses TRBV7-3 and TRBJ2-3, with D unresolved. Sequencing used CD4+ or CD8+ T cells sorted from blood, obtained in a trial of the OX40 agonist ivuxolimab. CDR3 loop: CASSPYYSTDTQYF. The CDR3 DNA is TGTGCCAGCAGCCCGTACTACTCTACAGATACGCAGTATTTT.